Below, 16 T cell receptor beta chains from the same sample are listed, as sequenced in a study of blood T cell repertoires in COVID-19. Clones were sequenced by immunoSEQ multiplex PCR, and TCRdb holds only the in-frame ones, with some missing. The data contain approximately 160,000 clones, 80% to 85% of them singletons. Sequencing was performed on peripheral blood. These receptors all stem from a man aged 18 to 35 with active or convalescent COVID-19.

V and J are TRBV11-2 and TRBJ1-5; weak D call: TRBD1 (5 bases). The CDR3 is made up of 15 amino acids. Germline-derived CDR1 and CDR2 are SGHAT and FQNNGV. The germline V and J ends were trimmed by 5 bases and 4 bases, with 15 bases remaining between them. The CDR3 protein is CASSPAGVANQPQHF. CDR3 coding DNA: TGTGCCAGCAGCCCCGCGGGGGTAGCGAATCAGCCCCAGCATTTT.

The rearrangement links TRBV11-2 to TRBJ2-7; D not resolved. The V gene's germline CDR1 is SGHAT and CDR2 FQNNGV. The CDR3 runs to 12 residues. V was clipped by 2 bases and J by 3 bases, with 5 bases between them. CDR3 protein: CASSLNSYEQYF. In DNA, the CDR3 is TGTGCCAGCAGCTTAAATAGCTACGAGCAGTACTTC.

The sample holds a few counts of this clone. The chain couples TRBV21-1 to TRBJ2-1; no DNA check was done on the table's D call, TRBD2. TRBV21-1 is given as a pseudogene. The CDR3 runs 16 residues. As DNA, the CDR3 is TGTGCCAGCAAATCCAGAGGCTCGATTGCTGACAATGAGCAGTTCTTC. Translation: CASKSRGSIADNEQFF.

This clone was found a few times. The DNA for the CDR3 is TGTGCCAGTAGTACTTTAGGAGGGGCGCAGGAGACCCAGTACTTC. It codes for CASSTLGGAQETQYF. The chain uses TRBV19 and TRBJ2-5; a weak D match, TRBD2 (6 bases). This CDR3 contains 15 residues. Germline values: CDR1 LNHDA, CDR2 SQIVND (reference sequence). The ends were cut back, 4 bases at V and 5 bases at J, with 17 bases in the middle.

This clone showed up just a few times. The chain uses TRBV10-2 and TRBJ1-5; the match to TRBD1 covers 8 bases. The CDR3 extends over 15 amino acids. Losses at the gene ends were 6 bases for V and 6 bases for J; bases not matched to a gene: 10. From germline, CDR1 is WSHSY and CDR2 SAAADI. CDR3 in DNA: TGCGCCAGCAGGGAGGACAGGGTAAGGGGTCAGCCCCAGCATTTT. Amino acid sequence: CASREDRVRGQPQHF.

This clone has just one count. The CDR3 nucleotides read TGTGCCAGCAGTGAAGAGGGGCAGGGGCCCTACAATGAGCAGTTCTTC. Its translation is CASSEEGQGPYNEQFF. The chain joins TRBV6-1 to TRBJ2-1; D might be TRBD1 (6 bases). Germline CDR1 is MNHNS and CDR2 is SASEGT. CDR3 length equals 16 residues. Between the trimmed V and J ends, which lost 1 base and 2 bases, there was a span of 12 bases.

The V call is TRBV20-1, the J call TRBJ1-1, with D unresolved. The CDR3 has 11 residues. Trimming cost V 2 bases and J 1 base, with 2 bases left between them. Germline CDR1 DFQATT, CDR2 SNEGSKA (reference sequence). The CDR3 reads CSARQNTEAFF. The CDR3, as DNA: TGCAGTGCTAGACAGAACACTGAAGCTTTCTTT.

This chain links TRBV6-5 with TRBJ1-5, with D unresolved. Trimming pared 6 bases from V and 0 bases from J, leaving 12 bases between. Germline V gene lookup returns CDR1 MNHEY and CDR2 SVGAGI. The CDR3 sequence is 15 residues long. CDR3 region: CASRSSGYSNQPQHF. The CDR3 DNA reads as TGTGCCAGCAGATCCTCGGGTTATAGCAATCAGCCCCAGCATTTT.

V usage is TRBV19 and J usage is TRBJ2-1; TRBD2 might be the D (6 bases). From germline, CDR1 is LNHDA and CDR2 SQIVND (reference sequence). The CDR3 runs to 15 residues. With 1 base removed from V and 4 bases from J, the gap between germline ends came to 11 bases. The CDR3 spells CASSIGGTKYNEQFF. CDR3 DNA sequence: TGTGCCAGTAGTATAGGCGGGACCAAGTACAATGAGCAGTTCTTC.

The chain joins TRBV5-8 to TRBJ1-6; 10 bases agree with TRBD1. V trimming: 4 bases; J trimming: 6 bases; junction bases outside the gene matches: 4. CDR1 is SGHTS, CDR2 YDEGEE, per germline. This CDR3 has 15 amino acids. CDR3 protein: CASSRDRGPNSPLHF. CDR3 nucleotides: TGTGCCAGCAGCCGGGACAGGGGTCCTAATTCACCCCTCCACTTT.

The chain is built from TRBV30 and TRBJ1-1; D perhaps matches TRBD1 (6 bases). V was shortened by 0 bases and J by 3 bases, with 26 bases between the two germline ends. Per the germline V gene, CDR1 is GTSNPN and CDR2 is SVGIG (reference sequence). The CDR3 loop spans 19 amino acids. The CDR3 spells CAWSVKILSHTGRDTEAFF. The CDR3 nucleotides are TGTGCCTGGAGTGTAAAAATACTCAGTCACACAGGGAGAGACACTGAAGCTTTCTTT.

J is TRBJ2-2 and V is TRBV7-6; D gene uncertain. The CDR3 length is 15 residues. Germline CDR1 and CDR2: SGHVS and FNYEAQ. Between the trimmed V and J ends, which lost 5 bases and 0 bases, there was a span of 10 bases. CDR3 in amino acids: CASSNPGANTGELFF. The CDR3 region has the DNA TGTGCCAGCAGCAACCCGGGTGCGAACACCGGGGAGCTGTTTTTT.

The rearrangement uses TRBV9 and TRBJ2-7; D perhaps matches TRBD1 (5 bases). Germline V gene sequence: CDR1 SGDLS, CDR2 YYNGEE. Trimming shortened V by 0 bases and J by 2 bases, and 9 bases separated the two germline ends. The CDR3 contains 14 residues. CDR3 sequence: CASSVGVGPYEQYF. The CDR3 nucleotides are TGTGCCAGCAGCGTAGGTGTGGGGCCCTACGAGCAGTACTTC.

J is TRBJ2-2 and V is TRBV25-1; 7 positions agree with TRBD1. The CDR3 runs to 16 residues. J lost 3 bases, V lost 3 bases, and 7 bases had no gene match. Germline V gene sequence: CDR1 MGHDK, CDR2 SYGVNS. The CDR3 protein is CASSDPRQGDTGELFF. The CDR3 nucleotides read TGTGCCAGCAGTGACCCTCGACAGGGAGACACCGGGGAGCTGTTTTTT.

V and J are TRBV2 and TRBJ1-4; TRBD1 might be the D (5 bases). The V gene lost 6 bases and the J gene lost 0 bases, with 11 bases spanning the gap. CDR1 is SNHLY and CDR2 is FYNNEI in the germline V gene. This CDR3 comprises 15 residues. CDR3 amino acids: CASRDSGATNEKLFF. In DNA, the CDR3 is TGTGCCAGCAGGGACTCGGGGGCAACTAATGAAAAACTGTTTTTT.

A single count supports this clone. The chain joins TRBV3-1 (or the pseudogene TRBV3-2) to TRBJ1-2; D might be TRBD1 (6 bases). Trimming pared 4 bases from V and 7 bases from J, leaving 10 bases between. The CDR3 totals 12 residues. Germline V gene sequence: CDR1 LGHDT, CDR2 YNNKEL (reference sequence). This CDR3 reads CASSRPTGGYTF. CDR3 DNA: TGTGCCAGCAGCCGCCCGACAGGTGGCTACACCTTC.